The clone carrying this T cell receptor beta chain was detected a few times. V lost 4 bases and J lost 5; bases outside the gene matches: 6. The CDR3 has 15 residues. In germline, CDR1 is SGDLS, CDR2 YYNGEE. This entry is derived from a study of blood T cells in healthy people across ages. It was with a sample-barcoded 5' primer and a J-beta primer mix that a second PCR of roughly 7 to 12 cycles was run. TCRdb processed the 5' RACE reads anew with MiXCR; each CDR3 protein has one entry. The sample holds hundreds of thousands of distinct CDR3 sequences, about 45% seen once. The sample comprised blood. This clonotype originated in a man older than 75 in good health. This chain joins TRBV9 and TRBJ2-1; 10 bases are shared with TRBD2. Written as DNA, the CDR3 is TGTGCCAGCAGCTTAAGCGGGAGGGTCCACAATGAGCAGTTCTTC. This codes for CASSLSGRVHNEQFF.